Below are 23 T cell receptor beta chains sequenced from a single sample in a study of pediatric ulcerative colitis. Libraries were prepared by immunoSEQ multiplex PCR; TCRdb keeps only in-frame clonotypes and omits some of them. The sample contains roughly 60,000 clones, around 87% of which appear only once. The sequenced sample was blood. The source of these receptors is a boy aged 10-17 years who was a control in a study of pediatric ulcerative colitis.

This rearrangement joins TRBV5-1 to TRBJ2-5; 9 nucleotides align to TRBD1. TRBJ2-7 explains the end of the DNA better; the J call may be wrong. The CDR3 covers 14 residues. Germline V CDR1 and CDR2: SGHRS, YFSETQ. CDR3 sequence (DNA): TGCGCCAGCAGCCCCGGACAGGGGCGCTACGAGCAGTACTTC. It is translated as CASSPGQGRYEQYF.

This clone was counted between two and nine times. DNA of the CDR3: TGTGCCAGCAGCATGTTGACCCGTCACTCCTACGAGCAGTACTTC. This sequence encodes CASSMLTRHSYEQYF. The chain links TRBV21-1 to TRBJ2-7. TRBV21-1 is termed a pseudogene. The CDR3 runs 15 residues.

The rearrangement uses TRBV7-8 and TRBJ2-3; a weak D match, TRBD1 (6 bases). This CDR3 contains 17 residues. CDR1 and CDR2 from the germline V gene are SGHVS and FQNEAQ. Trimming shortened V by 1 base and J by 0 bases, and 14 bases separated the two germline ends. For the CDR3, the DNA is TGTGCCAGCAGCTTAGTCTACCGGGACATGAGCACAGATACGCAGTATTTT. Translating gives CASSLVYRDMSTDTQYF. Combining the CDR3 with reference TRBV7-8 and TRBJ2-3 gives the whole variable domain GAGVSQSPRYKVAKRGQDVALRCDPISGHVSLFWYQQALGQGPEFLTYFQNEAQLDKSGLPSDRFFAERPEGSVSTLKIQRTQQEDSAVYLCASSLVYRDMSTDTQYFGPGTRLTVL.

This clone was seen only once. This chain uses TRBV7-3 with TRBJ2-1, with 8 bases that match TRBD2. Germline-derived CDR1 and CDR2 are SGHTA and FQGTGA. The trim removed 0 bases at V and 1 base at J, leaving 8 bases unmatched. The CDR3 covers 18 residues. The CDR3 DNA reads TGTGCCAGCAGCTTAACCCCTGGGGCTAGCGGGTCCTACAATGAGCAGTTCTTC. Protein: CASSLTPGASGSYNEQFF.

This clone appeared a single time. The J gene is TRBJ2-3, the V gene TRBV9; 12 positions match TRBD2. V lost 4 bases, J lost 8 bases, and 11 bases stayed unmatched. The CDR3 runs 16 residues. Germline CDR1 reads SGDLS; CDR2 reads YYNGEE. Here the CDR3 DNA reads TGTGCCAGCAGCTTACGACTAGCGGGGGACGCGTGTACGCAGTATTTT. This translates into CASSLRLAGDACTQYF.

This chain uses TRBV7-8 with TRBJ2-7; the D is unclear. Germline V CDR1 and CDR2: SGHVS, FQNEAQ. V was pared by 1 base and J by 3 bases, with 19 bases between. This CDR3 contains 17 residues. This CDR3 reads CASSLVSPRRQDYEQYF. CDR3 nucleotide sequence: TGTGCCAGCAGCTTAGTATCTCCCCGAAGGCAAGACTACGAGCAGTACTTC. The full variable domain, its missing parts supplied by reference TRBV7-8 and TRBJ2-7, is GAGVSQSPRYKVAKRGQDVALRCDPISGHVSLFWYQQALGQGPEFLTYFQNEAQLDKSGLPSDRFFAERPEGSVSTLKIQRTQQEDSAVYLCASSLVSPRRQDYEQYFGPGTRLTVT.

The genes are TRBV4-1 and TRBJ2-6, with a weak D call TRBD2 (5 bases). The CDR3 loop spans 14 amino acids. Germline lookup yields CDR1 MGHRA and CDR2 YSYEKL. Between the trimmed V and J ends, which lost 3 bases and 10 bases, there was a span of 13 bases. CDR3 residues: CASSHPNAGNVLTF. In DNA form, the CDR3 reads TGCGCCAGCAGCCACCCGAATGCGGGTAACGTCCTGACTTTC.

CDR3 nucleotide sequence: TGTGCCAGCAGTCTTGGGGTGGGTGGGGGCAATGAGCAGTTCTTC. This sequence encodes CASSLGVGGGNEQFF. The chain uses TRBV6-5 and TRBJ2-1, with D possibly called TRBD1 or TRBD2 (5 bases each). CDR1 and CDR2 from the germline V gene are MNHEY and SVGAGI. V was pared by 5 bases and J by 6 bases, with 17 bases between. The CDR3 is 15 amino acids.

As for this clone: An end of the junction does not agree with germline; a read error may underlie this. The V gene is TRBV4-1, the J gene TRBJ2-1, with a weak D call TRBD2 (6 bases). This CDR3 comprises 12 residues. Looked up from germline, CDR1 is MGHRA and CDR2 is YSYEKL. The CDR3 DNA follows: TGCGCCAGCAGCCCCGAGGGAGGCGGGATGATCTTC. It codes for CASSPEGGGMIF.

The chain joins TRBV27 to TRBJ2-3; no firm D call. This CDR3 has 13 residues. Germline values: CDR1 MNHEY, CDR2 SMNVEV (reference sequence). Trimming took 2 bases from V and 7 from J, leaving 10 bases between them. The CDR3 reads CASSLKRFNTQYF. CDR3 DNA: TGTGCCAGCAGTTTAAAAAGATTTAATACGCAGTATTTT.

This sequence joins TRBV19 and TRBJ1-5; 12 positions agree with TRBD1. This CDR3 has 18 residues. Germline CDR1 and CDR2: LNHDA and SQIVND (reference sequence). The J segment lost 3 bases and the V segment lost 2 bases, leaving 8 bases of the junction unmatched. Here the CDR3 DNA reads TGTGCCAGTAGTATAAAGGGACAGGGGGCCTTCTTCAATCAGCCCCAGCATTTT. Residues: CASSIKGQGAFFNQPQHF.

The gene calls are TRBV5-1 and TRBJ2-3; D gene uncertain. CDR1 and CDR2 from the germline V gene are SGHRS and YFSETQ. This CDR3 region has 14 residues. Trimming took off 0 bases at V and 3 bases at J, with 8 bases between the two ends. CDR3 protein: CASSLGQSTDTQYF. The CDR3 coding sequence is TGCGCCAGCAGCTTGGGGCAGAGTACAGATACGCAGTATTTT.

The chain employs TRBV2 and TRBJ1-2; D remains ambiguous. This CDR3 is 14 amino acids long. V was shortened by 4 bases and J by 2 bases, with 11 bases between the two germline ends. Per the germline V gene, CDR1 is SNHLY and CDR2 is FYNNEI. The CDR3 reads CASSAGRVNYGYTF. DNA of the CDR3: TGTGCCAGCAGTGCGGGGAGGGTAAACTATGGCTACACCTTC.

The chain carries TRBV4-3 and TRBJ1-2; no reliable D call. V lost 4 bases and J 2 bases, leaving 14 bases between the germline ends. From germline, CDR1 is LGHNA and CDR2 YSLEER. This CDR3 is 15 amino acids long. CDR3 sequence: CASSRRLDGNYGYTF. The CDR3 DNA reads TGCGCCAGCAGCCGCCGATTGGACGGAAACTATGGCTACACCTTC.

V and J are TRBV6-1 and TRBJ2-2, with 7 bases lining up with TRBD1. Germline V lookup: CDR1 MNHNS, CDR2 SASEGT. The CDR3 runs to 14 residues. V lost 6 bases to trimming and J lost 4 bases; unmatched junction nucleotides: 5. Written as DNA, the CDR3 is TGTGCCAGCAGGGAACAGGGGAGCACCGGGGAGCTGTTTTTT. This translates into CASREQGSTGELFF.

V usage is TRBV7-2 and J usage is TRBJ1-1, with unresolved D. Germline-derived CDR1 and CDR2 are SGHTA and FQGNSA. There are 14 residues in the CDR3. Trimming shortened V by 1 base and J by 1 base, and 7 bases separated the two germline ends. The CDR3 DNA sequence: TGTGCCAGCAGCTTAGGACGGGGGAACACTGAAGCTTTCTTT. Its translation: CASSLGRGNTEAFF.

The CDR3 is CASSQQGDSYEQYF. The CDR3 nucleotides are TGTGCCAGCAGTCAGCAGGGAGACTCCTACGAGCAGTACTTC. The V call is TRBV2, the J call TRBJ2-7, with D possibly being TRBD1 or TRBD2 (5 bases each). The germline V gene has CDR1 SNHLY and CDR2 FYNNEI. Trimming shortened V by 5 bases and J by 0 bases, and 11 bases separated the two germline ends. CDR3 length: 14 amino acids.

CDR3: CASSSGTIDTEAFF. The CDR3 coding sequence is TGTGCCAGCAGCTCGGGGACAATTGACACTGAAGCTTTCTTT. This sequence joins TRBV7-6 and TRBJ1-1, with a weak D call TRBD1 (6 bases). The V end lost 4 bases, the J end lost 3 bases, and 12 bases lay between the germline ends. The CDR3 length is 14 residues. CDR1 is SGHVS, CDR2 FNYEAQ, per germline.

The V and J genes are TRBV5-1 and TRBJ2-2, with 10 bases fitting TRBD1. There are 15 residues in the CDR3. V dropped 5 bases and J dropped 1; count of bases not matched to a gene: 2. Germline V gene data show CDR1 as SGHRS and CDR2 as YFSETQ. The CDR3, as DNA: TGCGCCAGCAGACGGACAGGGGGGAACACCGGGGAGCTGTTTTTT. It codes for CASRRTGGNTGELFF.

The chain links TRBV29-1 to TRBJ1-4; 8 bases line up with TRBD1. Trimming at V came to 6 bases and at J to 10 bases, leaving 13 bases not matched to a gene. Germline-derived CDR1 and CDR2 are SQVTM and ANQGSEA. This CDR3 comprises 14 residues. This chain's CDR3 is CSVRLSQGGGKLFF. The DNA for the CDR3 is TGCAGCGTACGTCTTTCACAGGGGGGAGGAAAACTGTTTTTT.

This chain uses TRBV27 with TRBJ1-2; D might be TRBD1 (5 bases). V lost 5 bases to trimming and J lost 8 bases, with 15 bases between them. The germline V gene has CDR1 MNHEY and CDR2 SMNVEV (reference sequence). CDR3 length: 13 amino acids. This CDR3 is CASSLSGLRGYTF. CDR3 sequence (DNA): TGTGCCAGCAGTCTCTCAGGGTTGCGGGGCTACACCTTC.

With respect to this clone: At one end, the junction sequence differs from germline, possibly due to a read error. This chain uses TRBV7-3 with TRBJ2-3; maybe TRBD1 (6 bases). This CDR3 is 15 amino acids long. Germline V gives CDR1 SGHTA, CDR2 FQGTGA. The CDR3 coding sequence is TGTGCCAGCAGTTTAAATGGGGGCGTCACAGATACGCAGTATTTT. Its translation: CASSLNGGVTDTQYF.

The CDR3 spells CASSLAGVGEKLFF. Here the CDR3 DNA reads TGTGCCAGCAGCTTAGCAGGGGTTGGGGAAAAACTGTTTTTT. V and J are TRBV7-9 and TRBJ1-4, with D perhaps TRBD1 (5 bases). The CDR3 covers 14 residues. Germline lookup yields CDR1 SEHNR and CDR2 FQNEAQ (reference sequence). The germline V and J ends were trimmed by 0 bases and 8 bases, with 10 bases remaining between them.